This T cell receptor beta chain stems from a study of T-cell reconstitution after alpha-beta-depleted transplantation in children (dated by TCRdb to the mid-2010s). For context, the study as a whole: Using TCR repertoire profiling, the study followed T-cell immune reconstitution in a quantitative way in children after TCRalphabeta/CD19-depleted allogeneic hematopoietic cell transplantation.

V gives up 4 bases and J gives up 1 base, and the segment between their germline ends measures 16 bases. The germline V gene (reference sequence) sets CDR1 to SEHNR and CDR2 to FQNEAQ. The CDR3 runs 16 residues from the cysteine to the phenylalanine. The entry retains the CDR3 DNA only, 48 bases that are in frame from base 1. The library was generated by PCR. Sequencing relied on an Illumina HiSeq 2500. TCR library preparation used molecular barcoding, with unique molecular identifiers applied to normalize quantification of the TCRbeta repertoire. TCRdb passed the public sequencing reads through fastp at Q25 and MiXCR, retaining productive beta sequences. Merged by CDR3 protein, the rows form single entries marked with the most common genes and DNA. The sample yields around 4,200 distinct CDR3 sequences; approximately 19% were counted once. 40% to 55% of the sample rests with the top ten. The treatment or condition label, as the study defines it: allogeneic hematopoietic cell transplantation with graft depleted of TCRalphabeta T cells and CD19 B cells. The transplant recipients were children given TCRalphabeta/CD19-depleted allogeneic hematopoietic cell grafts.

Study-wide findings and limitations: In some patients, high TCRbeta diversity at day 60 was attributed to recipient T cells and intrathymic progenitors that had survived conditioning. Apparently early alphabetaT-cell count recovery about two months after transplant reportedly relied on only several hundred rapidly expanded clones derived from non-depleted graft cells. Over subsequent months, a decline in hyperexpanded clone frequencies was noted, and after one year, T-cell counts and TCRbeta diversity were mostly ascribed to newly produced T cells.

This clonotype was seen repeatedly, ten times or more. It has no known antigen specificity. There are no base qualities to consult, and no much larger clone falls within one base. The sequence was obtained from a male patient aged 2 to 10 who had a stem cell transplant for acute lymphoblastic leukemia, so the T cells may come from the graft donor. This specimen consisted of PBMCs, mostly from graft donor cells, obtained 180 days after TCRalphabeta/CD19-depleted stem cell transplant. The chain is made from TRBV7-9 and TRBJ1-2; 6 matching bases give a weak D call of TRBD1. The CDR3 protein sequence reads: CASSSVSRDINYGYTF. The nucleotide sequence reads TGTGCCAGCAGCTCCGTGAGTCGGGACATTAACTATGGCTACACCTTC.